These T cell receptor beta chains were read from a single sample in a study of human T cells and chemical hapten exposure. TCRdb analysed the RACE reads with MiXCR anew, one entry per CDR3 protein. The table lists 85,000 to 95,000 distinct CDR3 sequences, 11% of them singletons. The sequencing here drew on whole blood, taken in connection with sensitization to the hapten diphenylcyclopropenone (DPC). These receptors originate from a man aged 35-49 years with alopecia areata. Some clones in this sample may be carry-over from other donors' samples. Both conserved end residues are part of each CDR3. The D gene is left open where the match is weak. Part of the rows lack a size; the others show once, few, many or a class for expanded clones.

abundance	d_gene	v_gene	j_gene	CDR3aa	CDR3nt
-	-	TRBV20-1	TRBJ1-2	CSASGSEGYTF	TGCAGTGCGTCAGGATCCGAAGGCTACACCTTC
-	-	TRBV6-5	TRBJ2-3	CASSYMAGSTDTQYF	TGTGCCAGCAGTTACATGGCAGGAAGCACAGATACGCAGTATTTT
few	TRBD2	TRBV20-1	TRBJ2-1	CSATDPSGRKHNEQFF	TGCAGTGCTACAGACCCTAGCGGGAGAAAGCACAATGAGCAGTTCTTC
-	-	TRBV5-1	TRBJ1-2	CASSLGRPRSGYTF	TGCGCCAGCAGCTTGGGCCGCCCGAGATCTGGCTACACCTTC
many	-	TRBV10-3	TRBJ2-3	CATHRDSRTDTQYF	TGTGCCACACACCGGGACTCTCGCACAGATACGCAGTATTTT
many	-	TRBV20-1	TRBJ1-3	CSARDLTATGNTIYF	TGCAGTGCTAGAGATTTAACAGCAACTGGAAACACCATATATTTT
-	-	TRBV20-1	TRBJ1-6	CSAREPPGSNSPLHF	TGCAGTGCTAGAGAGCCCCCCGGGAGTAATTCACCCCTCCACTTT
few	-	TRBV18	TRBJ2-3	CASSPPNRDTDTQYF	TGTGCCAGCTCACCACCAAACCGGGACACAGATACGCAGTATTTT
many	-	TRBV7-6	TRBJ1-1	CASSSGPNTEAFF	TGTGCCAGCAGCTCTGGGCCGAACACTGAAGCTTTCTTT
-	TRBD2	TRBV28	TRBJ2-7	CASSLVLAGMEEQYF	TGTGCCAGCAGTTTGGTGCTAGCGGGAATGGAAGAGCAGTACTTC
-	-	TRBV5-5	TRBJ2-3	CASSLAGTANTDTQYF	TGTGCCAGCAGCTTGGCGGGGACTGCAAACACAGATACGCAGTATTTT
-	-	TRBV7-8	TRBJ2-7	CASSSADSNYEQYF	TGTGCCAGCAGCTCCGCGGACAGTAACTACGAGCAGTACTTC
-	TRBD2	TRBV19	TRBJ2-3	CASSIDSLPGSGSRNTQYF	TGTGCCAGTAGTATAGATTCGCTCCCCGGGAGCGGGAGCCGAAATACGCAGTATTTT
-	-	TRBV24-1	TRBJ2-1	CATSDLYSSDEQFF	TGTGCCACCAGTGACTTGTACTCTAGCGATGAGCAGTTCTTC
many	-	TRBV21-1	TRBJ2-1	CASSKGRDSYNEQFF	TGTGCCAGCAGCAAGGGACGGGACTCCTACAATGAGCAGTTCTTC
-	-	TRBV6-2/TRBV6-3	TRBJ2-5	CASRPSGAPGETQYF	TGTGCCAGCAGACCTTCCGGGGCCCCCGGCGAGACCCAGTACTTC
few	TRBD1	TRBV29-1	TRBJ2-3	CSAGDRTDTQYF	TGCAGCGCGGGGGACAGGACAGATACGCAGTATTTT
few	TRBD2	TRBV5-1	TRBJ2-5	CASSLALAGGAETQYF	TGCGCCAGCAGCTTGGCCTTAGCGGGAGGCGCGGAGACCCAGTACTTC
-	TRBD2	TRBV18	TRBJ2-1	CASSPVGIAGGNEQFF	TGTGCCAGCTCACCCGTAGGGATAGCGGGAGGAAATGAGCAGTTCTTC
few	-	TRBV6-6	TRBJ2-5	CASKQETQYF	TGTGCCAGCAAGCAAGAGACCCAGTACTTC
-	-	TRBV28	TRBJ2-2	CASSLFGRATGELFF	TGTGCCAGCAGTTTATTCGGCAGGGCGACCGGGGAGCTGTTTTTT
many	-	TRBV9	TRBJ2-5	CASSQTGETQYF	TGTGCCAGCAGCCAAACAGGGGAGACCCAGTACTTC
many	TRBD1	TRBV12-3/TRBV12-4	TRBJ1-5	CASSLTGANQPQHF	TGTGCCAGCAGTTTGACAGGGGCGAATCAGCCCCAGCATTTT
many	-	TRBV21-1	TRBJ1-1	CASSKGGRRMNTEAFF	TGTGCCAGCAGTAAAGGGGGGCGGCGAATGAACACTGAAGCTTTCTTT
-	-	TRBV6-2/TRBV6-3	TRBJ2-3	CASRVNRVPTDTQYF	TGTGCCAGCAGGGTCAACCGGGTCCCCACAGATACGCAGTATTTT
-	TRBD1	TRBV7-9	TRBJ2-1	CASSLGVRDRGRQFF	TGTGCCAGCAGCTTAGGAGTCCGGGACAGGGGTCGGCAGTTCTTC
-	-	TRBV2	TRBJ1-4	CASSDEPENEKLFF	TGTGCCAGCAGTGACGAACCGGAGAATGAAAAACTGTTTTTT
few	-	TRBV4-2	TRBJ2-1	CASSRADGGPENEQFF	TGTGCCAGCAGCCGGGCCGACGGAGGGCCCGAGAATGAGCAGTTCTTC
many	TRBD1	TRBV6-6	TRBJ1-1	CASSFGRGDTEAFF	TGTGCCAGCAGTTTCGGCAGGGGGGACACTGAAGCTTTCTTT